This T cell receptor beta chain was sequenced during a study of blood T cell repertoires in COVID-19 (dated by TCRdb to 2019 to 2021). As for the study more broadly: Samples covering the acute and convalescent phases of COVID-19 were provided by collaborators in the United States, Italy and Spain. The prospective study material was composed of cDNA or gDNA derived from T cells, B-cell-depleted T cells, or PBMCs. The samples were drawn from the first 160 participants of the ongoing ImmuneRACE study and from over a thousand subjects provided by 6 global collaborators. Sample metadata almost always included a de-identified subject ID, COVID-19 status, age in years and sex. HLA class I and class II types, where available, came from metadata supplied by the sample provider rather than from assay-based typing. Deeply sampled blood TCRbeta repertoires from subjects exposed to, actively infected with, or recovered from COVID-19 were included in the dataset. The repertoires were released in a freely available public database meant as a resource for research on the immune response to SARS-CoV-2.

What the research found in general, with its limitations: The quantity of clinical and demographic metadata differed by source and by participant and was supplied without curation.

This clone was found once. Which antigen it targets is not known. No qualities accompany the bases; no much larger clone lies one base away. TCRbeta CDR3 regions were amplified from genomic DNA using the immunoSEQ Assay, a bias-controlled multiplex PCR. Processing in the source paper ran as follows. Within the assay, amplification of reference gene primers was used to estimate how many nucleated cells each sample contained. To quantify the absolute abundance of each unique TCRbeta CDR3 rearrangement, sequence reads were collapsed and filtered. For each sample, productive Simpson clonality was calculated as the square root of Simpson's diversity index over productive rearrangements. The table comes from immuneACCESS by way of TCRdb, which keeps in-frame sequences with V and J called. Part of the clones is missing from these tables; in studies checked, under half for an unresolved V gene and the rest for unknown reasons. That table furnishes V, J and clone size, whereas the DNA furnished D and trimming. The sample yields 25,000 to 35,000 clones; 65% to 90% were counted once. 25% of the sample belongs to the ten largest clones.

The trim is 6 bases for V and 5 bases for J, with a gap of 13 bases between the germline ends. The CDR1 and CDR2 encoded by the germline V gene (reference sequence) are LGHDT and YNNKEL. From cysteine to phenylalanine, the CDR3 is 13 amino acids long. Only the CDR3 DNA stays, 39 bases, in frame from base 1. The collaborating institutions used their own protocols to collect whole blood in K2EDTA tubes. For TCRbeta analysis, collaborators shipped samples in one of three forms: frozen whole blood, isolated PBMCs, or DNA extracted from either of those sample types. The sample taken for sequencing was peripheral blood. This clonotype was obtained from a man between 65 and 85 years old with active COVID-19. The chain links TRBV3-1 (or the pseudogene TRBV3-2) with TRBJ2-5, and the D gene may be TRBD2, 5 bases matching. The CDR3 loop reads CASRLGLEETQYF. The DNA reads TGTGCCAGCAGACTCGGACTGGAGGAGACCCAGTACTTC.